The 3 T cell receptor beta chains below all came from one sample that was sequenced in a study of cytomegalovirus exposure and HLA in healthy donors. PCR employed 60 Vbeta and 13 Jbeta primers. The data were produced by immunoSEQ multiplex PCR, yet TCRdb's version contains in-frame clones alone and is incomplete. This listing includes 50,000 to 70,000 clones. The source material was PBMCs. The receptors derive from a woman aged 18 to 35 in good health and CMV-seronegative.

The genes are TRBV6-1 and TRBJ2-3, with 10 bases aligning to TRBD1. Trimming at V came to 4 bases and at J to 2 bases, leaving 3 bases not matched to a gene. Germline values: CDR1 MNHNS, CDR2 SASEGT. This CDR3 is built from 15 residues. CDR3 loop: CASSAGTGDTDTQYF. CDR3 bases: TGTGCCAGCAGTGCCGGGACAGGGGACACAGATACGCAGTATTTT.

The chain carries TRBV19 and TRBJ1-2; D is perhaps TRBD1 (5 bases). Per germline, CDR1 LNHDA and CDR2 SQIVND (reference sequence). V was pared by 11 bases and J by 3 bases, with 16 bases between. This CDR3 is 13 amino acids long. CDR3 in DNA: TGTGCCTCTCAGTTACGGGGGGACTATGGCTACACCTTC. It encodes CASQLRGDYGYTF.

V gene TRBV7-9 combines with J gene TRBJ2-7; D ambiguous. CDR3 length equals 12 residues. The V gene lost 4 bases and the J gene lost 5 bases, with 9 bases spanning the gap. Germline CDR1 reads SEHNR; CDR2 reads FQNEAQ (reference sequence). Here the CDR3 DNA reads TGTGCCAGCAGCTCCCATTGGCACGAGCAGTACTTC. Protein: CASSSHWHEQYF.